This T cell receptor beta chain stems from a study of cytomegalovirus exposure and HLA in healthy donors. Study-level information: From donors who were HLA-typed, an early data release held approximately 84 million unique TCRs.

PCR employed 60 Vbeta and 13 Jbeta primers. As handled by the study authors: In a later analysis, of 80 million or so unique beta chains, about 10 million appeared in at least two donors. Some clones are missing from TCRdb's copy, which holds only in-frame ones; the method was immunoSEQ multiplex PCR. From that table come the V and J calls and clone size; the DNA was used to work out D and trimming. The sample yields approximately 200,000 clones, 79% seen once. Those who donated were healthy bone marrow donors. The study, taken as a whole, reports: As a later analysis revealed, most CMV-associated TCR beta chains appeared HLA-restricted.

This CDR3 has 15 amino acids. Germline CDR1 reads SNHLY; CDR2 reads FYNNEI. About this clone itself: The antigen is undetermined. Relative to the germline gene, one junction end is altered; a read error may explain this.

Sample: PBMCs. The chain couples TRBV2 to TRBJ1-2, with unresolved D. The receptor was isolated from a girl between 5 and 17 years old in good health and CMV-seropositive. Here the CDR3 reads CASRQTGSPDYDYTF. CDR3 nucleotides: TGTGCCAGCAGGCAGACGGGCAGCCCCGACTATGACTACACCTTC.